The present T cell receptor (beta chain) was sequenced within a study of blood T cell repertoires in COVID-19 (dated by TCRdb to about 2020). In terms of the full investigation: Samples from collaborators originated in the United States, Italy and Spain and spanned both the acute and convalescent phases of COVID-19. The repertoires were released in a freely available public database intended as a resource for research on the immune response to SARS-CoV-2. The material from the prospective study consisted of cDNA or gDNA derived from T cells, B-cell-depleted T cells, or PBMCs. Samples were obtained from the ongoing ImmuneRACE study (first 160 participants) and from 1,000 to 1,500 subjects provided by 6 global collaborators. Where available, HLA class I and class II types were obtained from metadata supplied by the sample provider rather than from assay-based typing. The sample metadata nearly always contained a de-identified subject ID, COVID-19 status, age in years and sex. Deeply sampled blood TCRbeta repertoires from subjects exposed to, actively infected with, or recovered from COVID-19 were included in the dataset. Broad study findings and their caveats: The amount of clinical and demographic metadata varied by source and participant and was provided uncurated.

TCRbeta CDR3 regions were amplified from genomic DNA using the immunoSEQ Assay, a bias-controlled multiplex PCR. As for the authors' bioinformatics: The number of nucleated cells in each sample was estimated from the amplification of reference gene primers within the assay. To quantify the absolute abundance of each unique TCRbeta CDR3 rearrangement, sequence reads were collapsed and filtered. For each sample, productive Simpson clonality was calculated by taking the square root of Simpson's diversity index across productive rearrangements. Imported from immuneACCESS, the table was reduced by TCRdb to in-frame sequences with V and J called. These copies leave out some clones; in studies compared against another copy, an unresolved V gene accounts for under half, and the cause of the remainder is not known. Clone size and V and J calls were adopted from that table, with D and trimming inferred from the DNA. Recorded for this sample are about 200,000 clones; 80% to 95% of them occurred a single time. Of the sample, about 0.8% is held by the ten largest clones.

At one collaborating source in Seattle, patients were enrolled during active infection and were followed longitudinally through the course of disease. Whole blood was collected in K2EDTA tubes by collaborating institutions according to the institutions' own protocols. For TCRbeta analysis, collaborators shipped samples as frozen whole blood, isolated PBMCs, or DNA extracted from either of those sample types. Spanning cysteine to phenylalanine, the CDR3 consists of 15 amino acids. Of the read, only the CDR3 DNA is kept; its 45 bases are in frame from base 1. CDR1 and CDR2 are drawn from the germline V gene: SNHLY, FYNNEI. After removal of 6 bases from V and 5 bases from J, the junction retains 8 bases not matched to a gene. About this clone itself: Its cognate antigen has yet to be identified. No quality values exist for individual bases; no much larger clone is one base distant.

Sequencing was carried out using peripheral blood. This sequence uses TRBV2 and TRBJ2-1; 9 junctional bases match TRBD1. This TCR derives from a man in his 60s with COVID-19, enrolled during active disease. The CDR3 protein is CASSPGTGPHNEQFF. The DNA reads as follows: TGTGCCAGCAGCCCCGGGACAGGGCCTCACAATGAGCAGTTCTTC.